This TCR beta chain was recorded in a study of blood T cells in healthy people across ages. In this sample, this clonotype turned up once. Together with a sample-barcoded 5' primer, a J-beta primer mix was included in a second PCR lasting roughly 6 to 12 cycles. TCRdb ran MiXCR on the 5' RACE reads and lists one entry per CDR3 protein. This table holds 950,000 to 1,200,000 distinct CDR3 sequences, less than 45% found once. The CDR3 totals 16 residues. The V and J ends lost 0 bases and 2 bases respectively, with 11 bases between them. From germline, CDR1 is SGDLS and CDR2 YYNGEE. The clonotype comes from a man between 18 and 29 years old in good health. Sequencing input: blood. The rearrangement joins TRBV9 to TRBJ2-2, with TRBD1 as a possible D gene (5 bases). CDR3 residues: CASSVAPQGNTGELFF. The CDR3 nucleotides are TGTGCCAGCAGCGTAGCCCCCCAGGGTAACACCGGGGAGCTGTTTTTT.